The rows below give T cell receptor beta chains drawn from one sample of a study of cytomegalovirus exposure and HLA in healthy donors. Profiling relied on immunoSEQ multiplex PCR, and the TCRdb table lists in-frame clones only, not all of them. The repertoire holds 99,000 or so clones, with around 85% as singletons. The sample taken for sequencing was PBMCs. The receptors were sampled from a man aged 30 to 45 in good health and CMV-seropositive. Each CDR3 is given with its conserved first and last residue. A D gene is named only where the DNA matches it firmly. Size tells how often a clone was seen (once, few, many) or the class of an expanded clone, and some rows leave it out.

j_gene,abundance,v_gene,d_gene,CDR3aa,CDR3nt
TRBJ1-1,NA,TRBV19,NA,CASSDTGNTEAFF,TGTGCCAGTAGCGATACAGGGAACACTGAAGCTTTCTTT
TRBJ1-1,NA,TRBV28,TRBD1,CASSPPGQVGMAEAFF,TGTGCCAGCAGCCCTCCGGGACAGGTAGGGATGGCTGAAGCTTTCTTT
TRBJ1-2,NA,TRBV5-4,NA,CASSLDRNEGYTF,TGTGCCAGCAGCTTGGACAGGAACGAAGGCTACACCTTC
TRBJ1-3,NA,TRBV11-2,NA,CASSFVVRGNTIYF,TGTGCCAGCAGCTTTGTCGTCAGAGGAAACACCATATATTTT
TRBJ2-3,NA,TRBV6-6,NA,CASRPTDHTQYF,TGTGCCAGCAGACCGACAGATCATACGCAGTATTTT
TRBJ2-3,NA,TRBV27,TRBD2,CASSLLAGGPDTQYF,TGTGCCAGCAGTTTACTAGCGGGGGGGCCAGATACGCAGTATTTT
TRBJ2-3,NA,TRBV4-3,NA,CASSQLGGASTDTQYF,TGCGCCAGCAGCCAATTGGGAGGAGCCAGCACAGATACGCAGTATTTT
TRBJ1-5,few,TRBV30,TRBD1,CAWTGTGRNQPQHF,TGTGCCTGGACCGGGACAGGGCGCAATCAGCCCCAGCATTTT
TRBJ2-5,NA,TRBV29-1,TRBD2,CSVESYERGGSETQYF,TGCAGCGTTGAAAGTTACGAGCGGGGGGGCTCGGAGACCCAGTACTTC
TRBJ2-3,NA,TRBV7-9,TRBD2,CASSSQRGGLSDTQYF,TGTGCCAGCAGCTCCCAGCGGGGGGGCCTCTCAGATACGCAGTATTTT
TRBJ2-7,once,TRBV7-9,NA,CASSSAIAEQYF,TGTGCCAGCAGCTCTGCTATCGCCGAGCAGTACTTC
TRBJ2-2,NA,TRBV7-9,TRBD1,CASSTSGGNTGELFF,TGTGCCAGCAGCACGTCAGGGGGAAACACCGGGGAGCTGTTTTTT
TRBJ1-2,NA,TRBV5-4,NA,CASSLQGSMDGYTF,TGTGCCAGCAGCTTGCAGGGGTCAATGGATGGCTACACCTTC
TRBJ2-7,NA,TRBV15,NA,CATSHTVLGAISSYEQYF,TGTGCCACCAGCCATACGGTCCTGGGGGCGATCTCCTCCTACGAGCAGTACTTC
TRBJ1-2,NA,TRBV6-4,NA,CASSDWAGGGYTF,TGTGCCAGCAGTGACTGGGCAGGAGGAGGCTACACCTTC
TRBJ1-1,NA,TRBV7-2,TRBD1,CASSLRQGVEAFF,TGTGCCAGCAGCTTAAGACAGGGAGTTGAAGCTTTCTTT
TRBJ1-6,NA,TRBV19,TRBD1,CASSFVYRDRGGSPLHF,TGTGCCAGTAGCTTCGTATACCGGGACAGGGGTGGTTCACCCCTCCACTTT
TRBJ2-3,NA,TRBV7-2,NA,CASSPSIRSGGTDTQYF,TGTGCCAGCAGCCCCTCTATCCGTTCGGGGGGCACAGATACGCAGTATTTT
TRBJ1-1,NA,TRBV7-8,TRBD1,CASSLGAGGMNTEAFF,TGTGCCAGCAGCTTAGGGGCAGGGGGCATGAACACTGAAGCTTTCTTT
TRBJ2-7,NA,TRBV15,TRBD2,CATSRDRAGGLAHEQYF,TGTGCCACCAGCAGAGATCGGGCAGGGGGACTAGCGCACGAGCAGTACTTC
TRBJ2-7,once,TRBV29-1,NA,CSVEDERGTTYEQYF,TGCAGCGTTGAAGACGAAAGGGGGACCACCTACGAGCAGTACTTC
TRBJ2-7,NA,TRBV28,TRBD1,CASRDRSGSDYEQYF,TGTGCCAGCAGGGACAGGTCCGGGTCTGACTACGAGCAGTACTTC
TRBJ2-1,few,TRBV11-3,TRBD2,CASSYSGDTYNEQFF,TGTGCCAGCAGCTACAGCGGGGATACATACAATGAGCAGTTCTTC
TRBJ1-6,NA,TRBV5-6,TRBD1,CASSLGQRSSPLHF,TGTGCCAGCAGCCTGGGACAGAGGAGTTCACCCCTCCACTTT
TRBJ1-6,once,TRBV19,NA,CASGPGKFGSPLHF,TGTGCCAGTGGACCCGGGAAGTTCGGATCACCCCTCCACTTT
TRBJ2-1,NA,TRBV2,TRBD2,CASTSRGRGGGNEQFF,TGTGCCAGCACCTCAAGGGGGCGGGGGGGTGGCAATGAGCAGTTCTTC
TRBJ1-2,NA,TRBV7-9,NA,CASSSTGIGYGYTF,TGTGCCAGCAGCTCTACAGGGATCGGCTATGGCTACACCTTC
TRBJ2-7,few,TRBV7-9,NA,CASSIVYEQYF,TGTGCCAGCAGCATCGTCTACGAGCAGTACTTC
TRBJ1-1,NA,TRBV19,NA,CASSIGQTNTEAFF,TGTGCCAGTAGTATAGGACAGACGAACACTGAAGCTTTCTTT
TRBJ2-5,NA,TRBV11-2,TRBD1,CASSWDRDATQYF,TGTGCCAGCAGCTGGGACAGGGATGCTACCCAGTACTTC
TRBJ1-3,few,TRBV30,TRBD1,CAWIRTGRAGNTIYF,TGTGCCTGGATTCGGACAGGGCGGGCTGGAAACACCATATATTTT
TRBJ2-7,NA,TRBV5-4,NA,CASSQGQTYEQYF,TGTGCCAGCAGCCAAGGACAAACCTACGAGCAGTACTTC
TRBJ2-7,NA,TRBV5-1,TRBD1,CASSDRGPIYEQYF,TGCGCCAGCTCAGACAGGGGACCGATCTACGAGCAGTACTTC
TRBJ1-4,NA,TRBV4-1,NA,CASSQVVIGRTSEKLFF,TGCGCCAGCAGCCAAGTGGTTATAGGGAGGACTTCTGAAAAACTGTTTTTT
TRBJ1-5,NA,TRBV6-6,TRBD1,CASSVGTGAHNQPQHF,TGTGCCAGCAGTGTGGGGACAGGGGCTCACAATCAGCCCCAGCATTTT
TRBJ2-5,NA,TRBV18,TRBD2,CASSLEAGGPGRETQYF,TGTGCCAGCTCACTAGAAGCGGGGGGGCCTGGAAGAGAGACCCAGTACTTC
TRBJ2-7,NA,TRBV6-6,NA,CASSRTDSYEQYF,TGTGCCAGCAGTCGGACAGATTCCTACGAGCAGTACTTC
TRBJ2-7,NA,TRBV27,TRBD1,CASSDSLRGLTYEQYF,TGTGCCAGCAGTGACTCGCTCAGGGGGCTCACCTACGAGCAGTACTTC
TRBJ2-3,NA,TRBV7-9,TRBD2,CASSSTSGVDTQYF,TGTGCCAGCAGCTCGACTAGCGGGGTGGATACGCAGTATTTT
TRBJ2-3,NA,TRBV6-5,NA,CASGMGGGTDTQYF,TGTGCCAGCGGGATGGGGGGAGGCACAGATACGCAGTATTTT
TRBJ1-5,NA,TRBV5-1,NA,CASSLGHFSLDQPQHF,TGCGCCAGCAGCTTAGGACACTTCAGCCTAGATCAGCCCCAGCATTTT
TRBJ1-4,NA,TRBV5-4,TRBD1,CASSSRDRGFGEKLFF,TGTGCCAGCAGCTCCCGGGACAGGGGATTCGGTGAAAAACTGTTTTTT
TRBJ2-5,NA,TRBV19,NA,CASSMGLKGTQYF,TGTGCCAGTAGTATGGGACTGAAGGGGACCCAGTACTTC
TRBJ1-1,NA,TRBV5-6,NA,CASSLAGMNTEAFF,TGTGCCAGCAGCTTGGCAGGTATGAACACTGAAGCTTTCTTT
TRBJ1-2,NA,TRBV19,TRBD1,CASSVIQGRANYGYTF,TGTGCCAGTAGTGTCATACAGGGGAGAGCTAACTATGGCTACACCTTC
TRBJ2-3,NA,TRBV29-1,NA,CSVVQGGPTDTQYF,TGCAGCGTTGTACAGGGAGGGCCCACAGATACGCAGTATTTT
TRBJ1-1,once,TRBV7-9,TRBD1,CASSLNQGVSTEAFF,TGTGCCAGCAGCTTAAACCAGGGGGTTAGCACTGAAGCTTTCTTT
TRBJ1-1,NA,TRBV4-1,NA,CASSQGIRQRNTEAFF,TGCGCCAGCAGCCAAGGAATTAGACAGAGGAACACTGAAGCTTTCTTT
TRBJ2-1,few,TRBV7-8,NA,CASSLKDSISYNEQFF,TGTGCCAGCAGCTTGAAAGACTCTATCTCCTACAATGAGCAGTTCTTC
TRBJ1-5,NA,TRBV6-1,NA,CASSDRDSNQPQHF,TGTGCCAGCAGCGACAGAGATAGCAATCAGCCCCAGCATTTT
TRBJ2-7,NA,TRBV6-5,NA,CASSKPGVSSYEQYF,TGTGCCAGCAGTAAACCGGGAGTGAGCTCCTACGAGCAGTACTTC